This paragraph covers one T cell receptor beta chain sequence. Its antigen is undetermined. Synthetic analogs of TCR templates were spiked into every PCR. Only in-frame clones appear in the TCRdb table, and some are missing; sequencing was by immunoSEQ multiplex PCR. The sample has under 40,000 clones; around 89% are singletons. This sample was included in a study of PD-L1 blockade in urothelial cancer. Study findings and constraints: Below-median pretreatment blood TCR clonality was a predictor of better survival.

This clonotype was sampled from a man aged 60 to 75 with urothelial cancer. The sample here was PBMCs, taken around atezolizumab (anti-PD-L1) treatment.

CDR3 nucleotides: TGTGCCAGCAGGTTACAGGGGGCGCGCTACGAGCAGTACTTC. Encoded protein: CASRLQGARYEQYF. The rearrangement links TRBV6-5 to TRBJ2-7; TRBD1 matches 9 bases. The CDR3 extends over 14 amino acids. Germline loops: CDR1 MNHEY, CDR2 SVGAGI. With V trimmed by 6 bases and J by 3 bases, 6 bases remained unmatched.